This T cell receptor beta chain was retrieved from a study of beta chain features in type 1 diabetes. Only a few counts were recorded for this clone. Its cognate antigen is unknown. The investigators reverse transcribed all of the isolated RNA, so they sequenced expressed TCRB transcripts. The protocol was immunoSEQ multiplex PCR, while the TCRdb copy is restricted to in-frame clones and leaves out a portion. The table includes hundreds of thousands of clones, over 12% detected once. One heparinised blood draw, averaging approximately 120 mL, came from each donor. Over 95% purity was reached by all sorted populations. Study conclusions and caveats: Among patients, naive, central memory and Treg TCRB repertoires appeared more similar than among healthy donors. People with Type 1 diabetes carried modestly yet significantly shorter TCRB CDR3s in all four CD4+ subsets.

This clonotype was sampled from a man in his late teens or twenties with type 1 diabetes. Sequencing was done on a sample of naive CD4+ T cells from blood.

As DNA, the CDR3 is TGCGCCAGCAGCCAAGACGTCAGGGTTTGGGAGACCCAGTACTTC. Its translation is CASSQDVRVWETQYF. The V gene is TRBV4-1, the J gene TRBJ2-5; TRBD1 is a possible D gene (5 bases). Per germline, CDR1 MGHRA and CDR2 YSYEKL. CDR3 length equals 15 residues. The germline V and J ends were trimmed by 0 bases and 5 bases, with 13 bases remaining between them.